This TCR beta chain is from a study of cytomegalovirus exposure and HLA in healthy donors. Study-level results: Researchers reported in a later analysis that a missense DCLRE1C variant was tied to TCR beta V- and J-gene trimming. Later analysis showed most CMV-associated TCR beta chains appearing HLA-restricted. The productive fraction for most TCR beta V segments was about 87% or about 30% in an earlier analysis. In a later analysis, TCR association rates varied by HLA locus: DRB1 most, HLA-C fewest.

The PCR had 60 Vbeta and 13 Jbeta primers. Method: immunoSEQ multiplex PCR; TCRdb's copy keeps in-frame clones and lacks some. This table has 150,000 to 200,000 clones, roughly 84% appearing once. Regarding this clone: Its specificity is not known.

Trimming removed 4 bases at V and 0 bases at J, with 10 bases between. Germline V gene sequence: CDR1 SGHAT, CDR2 FQNNGV. This CDR3 spans 15 amino acids. The sequence was collected from a man aged 30-40 years in good health and CMV-seronegative. Input material: PBMCs. J is TRBJ2-4 and V is TRBV11-2; tentative D call: TRBD2 (6 bases). In DNA, the CDR3 is TGTGCCAGCAGCTCTCTTAGCGGAGCCAAAAACATTCAGTACTTC. Protein: CASSSLSGAKNIQYF.